This T cell receptor (beta chain) originates from a study of naive and memory T cell subsets. Ten or more counts support this clonotype. Treatment reported: skin biopsy from PPD injection site in Mantoux-positive individual. The library had UMIs added by 3' ligation of an oligonucleotide to TCR cDNA. The SP2 primer and nested alpha and beta constant region primers amplified ligated cDNA in four rounds. TCRdb called the UMI-ligation and nested PCR reads again in MiXCR, with one record for every CDR3 protein. The table lists around 30,000 distinct CDR3 sequences, approximately 6.7% of them singletons. Germline CDR1 is MGHRA and CDR2 is YSYEKL. Between the trimmed V and J ends, which lost 0 bases and 11 bases, there was a span of 11 bases. CDR3 length: 13 residues.

The input for sequencing was skin, taken from a tuberculin skin test site. The chain couples TRBV4-1 to TRBJ1-5, with D hard to call. The sequence came from an adult in good health. The CDR3 protein is CASSQDLGWTQHF. CDR3 coding DNA: TGCGCCAGCAGCCAAGATCTGGGTTGGACCCAGCATTTT.